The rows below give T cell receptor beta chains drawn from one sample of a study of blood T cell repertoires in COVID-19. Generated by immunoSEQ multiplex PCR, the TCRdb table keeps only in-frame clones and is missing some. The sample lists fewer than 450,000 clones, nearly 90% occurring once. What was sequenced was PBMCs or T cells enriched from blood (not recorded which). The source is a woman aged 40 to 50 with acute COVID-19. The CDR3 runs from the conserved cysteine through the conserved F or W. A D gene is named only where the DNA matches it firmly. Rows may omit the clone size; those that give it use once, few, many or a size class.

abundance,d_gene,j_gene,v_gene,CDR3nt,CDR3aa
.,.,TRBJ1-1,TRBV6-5,TGTGCCAGCAGTTACTTCCGGGAGAACACTGAAGCTTTCTTT,CASSYFRENTEAFF
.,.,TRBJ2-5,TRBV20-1,TGCAGTGCTAGTCCGAGGCGCGTCCCCCAAGAGACCCAGTACTTC,CSASPRRVPQETQYF
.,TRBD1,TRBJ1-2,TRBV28,TGTGCCAGCACTCTACCCGGGACAGGGATCGGCTACACCTTC,CASTLPGTGIGYTF
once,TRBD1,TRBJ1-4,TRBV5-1,TGCGCCAGCAGCTTAGGACAGGGAAGAGAGGAAAAACTGTTTTTT,CASSLGQGREEKLFF
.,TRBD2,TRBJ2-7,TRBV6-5,TGTGCCAGCAGGTTGGGCGGGGGTTCCTACGAGCAGTACTTC,CASRLGGGSYEQYF
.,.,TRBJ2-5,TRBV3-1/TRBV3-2,TGTGCCAGCAGCCTGCGCCCCCACGGTGAGACCCAGTACTTC,CASSLRPHGETQYF
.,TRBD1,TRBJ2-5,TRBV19,TGTGCCAGTAGCATGACAGGGCGTTTGGAGACCCAGTACTTC,CASSMTGRLETQYF
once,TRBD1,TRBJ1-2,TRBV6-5,TGTGCCAGCAGTTACCCTCGGGACAGAACAAACTATGGCTACACCTTC,CASSYPRDRTNYGYTF
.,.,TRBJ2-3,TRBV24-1,TGTGCCACCAGTGGAGCCGGACTGGCCGAAGATACGCAGTATTTT,CATSGAGLAEDTQYF
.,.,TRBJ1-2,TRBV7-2,TGTGCCAGCAGCTTATCACCGGGGGGCTATGGCTACACCTTC,CASSLSPGGYGYTF
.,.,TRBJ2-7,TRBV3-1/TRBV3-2,TGTGCCAGCAGCCAATCGGCTAGTCTCGACGAGCAGTACTTC,CASSQSASLDEQYF
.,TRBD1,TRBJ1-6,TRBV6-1,TGTGCCAGCAGTGAAGTAGGACAGGGTCGTTCACCCCTCCACTTT,CASSEVGQGRSPLHF
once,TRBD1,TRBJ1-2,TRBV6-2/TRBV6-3,TGTGCCAGCAGCTTGACAGGGCACTATGGCTACACCTTC,CASSLTGHYGYTF
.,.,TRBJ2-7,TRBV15,TGTGCCACCAGCAGAGGTGGGCAGGGATACCACTACGAGCAGTACTTC,CATSRGGQGYHYEQYF
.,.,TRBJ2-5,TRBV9,TGTGCCAGCAGCGTAGCGGGTCGGGAGACCCAGTACTTC,CASSVAGRETQYF
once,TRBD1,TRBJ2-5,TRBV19,TGTGCCAGTAGTATGCCGGGACAGGGGGCCCGGGAGACCCAGTACTTC,CASSMPGQGARETQYF
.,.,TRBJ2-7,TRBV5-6,TGTGCCAGCAGCTTGGGCCCCGGACGGGGAAGCTCCTACGAGCAGTACTTC,CASSLGPGRGSSYEQYF
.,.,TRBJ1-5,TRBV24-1,TGTGCCACCCAGGGCGATAGCAATCAGCCCCAGCATTTT,CATQGDSNQPQHF
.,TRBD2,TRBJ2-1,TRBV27,TGTGCCAGCAGTCCTGGGGGACTAGGGGGCAATGAGCAGTTCTTC,CASSPGGLGGNEQFF
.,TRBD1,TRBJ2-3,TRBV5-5,TGTGCCAGCAGCTTGGGGGCCCAGGGGGCGAAAGATACGCAGTATTTT,CASSLGAQGAKDTQYF
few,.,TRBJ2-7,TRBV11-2,TGTGCCAGCAGCCCAATCGCCGACAGCTACGAGCAGTACTTC,CASSPIADSYEQYF
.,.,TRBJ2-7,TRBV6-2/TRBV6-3,TGTGCCAGCAGTGCGGCTTCGAGCCTCTCCTACGAGCAGTACTTC,CASSAASSLSYEQYF
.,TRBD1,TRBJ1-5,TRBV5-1,TGCGCCAGCAGCCCCGGGACAGGGCTAAATCAGCCCCAGCATTTT,CASSPGTGLNQPQHF
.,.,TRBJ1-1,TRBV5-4,TGTGCCACTACAGGGTTTACTGAAGCTTTCTTT,CATTGFTEAFF
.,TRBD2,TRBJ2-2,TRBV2,TGTGCCAGCAGTAGGACTAGCGGGGGGGCTTCGGGCACCGGGGAGCTGTTTTTT,CASSRTSGGASGTGELFF
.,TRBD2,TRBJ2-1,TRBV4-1,TGCGCCAGCAGCCAAGGACTAGCGGGGGGGCCGGGGAATGAGCAGTTCTTC,CASSQGLAGGPGNEQFF
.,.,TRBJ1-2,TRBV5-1,TGCGCCAGCAGCTTGACTGGGGAGGGCTATGGCTACACCTTC,CASSLTGEGYGYTF
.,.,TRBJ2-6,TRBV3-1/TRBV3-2,TGTGCCAGCAGCCTAAGGATGGGGCCCGGGGCCAACGTCCTGACTTTC,CASSLRMGPGANVLTF
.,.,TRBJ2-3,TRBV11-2,TGTGCCAGCAGCACCGGACAGTTAGATTCCCGGCAGTATTTT,CASSTGQLDSRQYF
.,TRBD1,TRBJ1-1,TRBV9,TGTGCCAGCAGCGGAGCGACAGGGGTAGAAGCTTTCTTT,CASSGATGVEAFF
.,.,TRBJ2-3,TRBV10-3,TGTGCCATCAGTGAGTCCCCCCGGGGGGCCACAGATACGCAGTATTTT,CAISESPRGATDTQYF
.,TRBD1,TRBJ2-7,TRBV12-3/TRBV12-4,TGTGCCAGCAGAGGGGGCAAGTACGAGCAGTACTTC,CASRGGKYEQYF
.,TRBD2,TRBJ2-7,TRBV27,TGTGCCAGCAGTTTCTCCGGGACTAGCTACGAGCAGTACTTC,CASSFSGTSYEQYF
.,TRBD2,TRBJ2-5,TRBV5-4,TGTGCCAGCAGTCAATCCCTAGCGGGGGGCCAAGAGACCCAGTACTTC,CASSQSLAGGQETQYF
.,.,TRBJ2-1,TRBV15,TGTGCCACCAGCAAACCAGGGCTACCCTACAATGAGCAGTTCTTC,CATSKPGLPYNEQFF
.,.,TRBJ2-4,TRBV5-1,TGCGCCAGCAGCTTGGACGACAGGATAATAGCCAAAAACATTCAGTACTTC,CASSLDDRIIAKNIQYF
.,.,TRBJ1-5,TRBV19,TGTGCCAGTAGTAGCCCTAAACCCCAGCATTTT,CASSSPKPQHF